This TCR beta chain originates from a study of vaccination effects on CD4 cells after COVID-19. In the study overall: BNT162b2 vaccine or mRNA-1273 vaccine was given to participants in two doses. The study's findings and limits: The study found that only 1 of 255 vaccine-induced clones from healthy vaccinees cross-reacted with common cold coronaviruses.

The V and J ends lost 1 base and 0 bases respectively, with 15 bases between them. The CDR3 is made up of 17 amino acids. Germline-derived CDR1 and CDR2 are MGHRA and YSYEKL. Libraries were prepared by immunoSEQ multiplex PCR; TCRdb keeps only in-frame clonotypes and omits some of them. Seen here are about 43,000 clones, roughly 72% observed once, and the top ten hold 10% to 13%. This clone was seen once. Its specificity is not known. Within the ViraFEST assay, antigen-specific CD4+ T cells underwent expansion with viral peptide pools prior to sequencing. Cultured cells yielded isolated CD4+ T cells after approximately nine days. None of these healthy vaccinees had been infected with SARS-CoV-2 before vaccination. Half-medium changes using IL-2 medium occurred on days 3 and 7.

The receptor comes from a human donor who received a COVID-19 vaccine. V gene TRBV4-1 combines with J gene TRBJ2-5, with D unclear. This sample comprised CD4+ T cells from PBMCs cultured with SARS-CoV-2 spike peptides, obtained before COVID-19 vaccination. The CDR3 loop reads CASSQAVGSLYQETQYF. The CDR3 DNA reads TGCGCCAGCAGCCAAGCTGTAGGTTCTTTGTACCAAGAGACCCAGTACTTC.